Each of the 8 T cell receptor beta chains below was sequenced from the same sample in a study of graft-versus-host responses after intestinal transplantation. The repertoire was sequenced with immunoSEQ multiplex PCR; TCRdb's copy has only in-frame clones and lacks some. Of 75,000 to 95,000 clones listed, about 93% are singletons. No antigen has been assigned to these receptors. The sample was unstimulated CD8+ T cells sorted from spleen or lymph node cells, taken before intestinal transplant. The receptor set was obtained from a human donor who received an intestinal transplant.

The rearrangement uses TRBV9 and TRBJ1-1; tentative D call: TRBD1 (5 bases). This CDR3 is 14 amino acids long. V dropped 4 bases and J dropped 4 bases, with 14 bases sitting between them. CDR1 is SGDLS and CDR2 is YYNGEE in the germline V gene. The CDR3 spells CASSPYSTGTEAFF. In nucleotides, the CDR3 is TGTGCCAGCAGCCCATACAGTACAGGCACTGAAGCTTTCTTT.

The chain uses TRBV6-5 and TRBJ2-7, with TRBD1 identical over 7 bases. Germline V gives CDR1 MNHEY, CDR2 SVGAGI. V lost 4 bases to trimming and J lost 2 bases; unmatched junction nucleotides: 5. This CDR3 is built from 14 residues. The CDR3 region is CASSFATGPYEQYF. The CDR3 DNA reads TGTGCCAGCAGTTTCGCGACAGGGCCCTACGAGCAGTACTTC.

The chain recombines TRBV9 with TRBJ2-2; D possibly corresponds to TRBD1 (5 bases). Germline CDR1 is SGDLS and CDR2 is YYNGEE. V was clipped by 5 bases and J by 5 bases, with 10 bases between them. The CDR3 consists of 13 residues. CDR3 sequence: CASRRAGTGELFF. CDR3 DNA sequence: TGTGCCAGCAGACGGGCAGGGACCGGGGAGCTGTTTTTT.

CDR3 sequence: CATMKIPVQGSYNEQFF. DNA of the CDR3: TGTGCCACGATGAAAATCCCGGTACAGGGCTCCTACAATGAGCAGTTCTTC. The chain carries TRBV2 and TRBJ2-1; D is perhaps TRBD1 (6 bases). The CDR3 contains 17 residues. Trimming stripped 10 bases from V and 0 bases from J, with 22 bases between. CDR1 is SNHLY, CDR2 FYNNEI, per germline.

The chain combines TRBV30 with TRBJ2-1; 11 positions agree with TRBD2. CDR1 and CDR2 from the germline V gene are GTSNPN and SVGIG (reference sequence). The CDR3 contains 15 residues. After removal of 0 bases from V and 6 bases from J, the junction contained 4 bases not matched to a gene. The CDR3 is CAWSVLAGGLNEQFF. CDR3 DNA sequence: TGTGCCTGGAGTGTTTTAGCGGGGGGGCTCAATGAGCAGTTCTTC.

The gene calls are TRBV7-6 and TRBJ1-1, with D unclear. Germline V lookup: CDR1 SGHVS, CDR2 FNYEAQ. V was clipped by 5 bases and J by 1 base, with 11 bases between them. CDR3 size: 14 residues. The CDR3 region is CASSQGGPNTEAFF. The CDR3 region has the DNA TGTGCCAGCAGCCAAGGCGGGCCGAACACTGAAGCTTTCTTT.

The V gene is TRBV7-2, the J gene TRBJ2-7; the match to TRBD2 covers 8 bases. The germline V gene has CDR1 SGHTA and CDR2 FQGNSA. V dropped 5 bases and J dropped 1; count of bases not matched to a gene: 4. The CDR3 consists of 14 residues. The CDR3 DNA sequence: TGTGCCAGCAGCGTAGGCGGGGGGTCCTACGAGCAGTACTTC. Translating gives CASSVGGGSYEQYF.

The CDR3, as DNA: TGTGCCAGCAGCTTAGATAGTGTGGGACACAGCTACGAGCAGTACTTC. This gives the protein CASSLDSVGHSYEQYF. This rearrangement joins TRBV7-2 to TRBJ2-5; perhaps TRBD1 as D (6 bases). The assigned J gene may be wrong: the sequence end matches TRBJ2-7 better. Germline V gene sequence: CDR1 SGHTA, CDR2 FQGNSA. The CDR3 has 16 amino acids.